The 30 T cell receptor beta chains below were found in one sample sequenced in a study of human CD8 memory T cell subsets. It was UMI-labeled 5' RACE by which the TCR beta libraries were made. TCRdb re-analyzed the 5' RACE reads; it lists each CDR3 protein once, without DNA. In total, the table holds 3,000 to 4,500 distinct CDR3 sequences. Material: CD8+ T cells from PBMCs. These TCRs come from a human donor in good health.

The rearrangement joins TRBV9 to TRBJ2-7; TCRdb gives TRBD1 as the D gene, but with no DNA this cannot be confirmed. The CDR3 is 14 amino acids. Germline CDR1 is SGDLS and CDR2 is YYNGEE. This CDR3 reads CASSVEDRGTEQYF.

This clonotype shows up as medium-sized by frequency. The chain carries TRBV6-2 or TRBV6-3 and TRBJ1-3; the D gene TCRdb calls, TRBD1, cannot be checked with no DNA. The CDR3 spans 17 residues. CDR1 is MNHEY and CDR2 is SVGEGT in the germline V gene. The CDR3 reads CASSTWDRTSSGNTIYF.

This chain links TRBV25-1 with TRBJ2-1; TCRdb's D call, TRBD2, is unchecked because there is no DNA. The CDR3 sequence is 17 residues long. Germline V lookup: CDR1 MGHDK, CDR2 SYGVNS. CDR3 amino acids: CASSWTSGRSSYNEQFF. The full variable domain, in which reference TRBV25-1 and TRBJ2-1 provide the parts outside the CDR3, is EADIYQTPRYLVIGTGKKITLECSQTMGHDKMYWYQQDPGMELHLIHYSYGVNSTEKGDLSSESTVSRIRTEHFPLTLESARPSHTSQYLCASSWTSGRSSYNEQFFGPGTRLTVL.

This chain connects TRBV18 to TRBJ1-1. The CDR3 totals 13 residues. The germline V gene encodes CDR1 KGHSH and CDR2 LQKENI. The CDR3: CASSPKMGTEAFF.

This chain links TRBV5-4 with TRBJ2-7. The CDR3 contains 13 residues. In germline, CDR1 is SGHNT, CDR2 YYREEE (reference sequence). The CDR3 region is CASSLESSYEQYF.

The chain combines TRBV10-3 with TRBJ2-7; no DNA is available, so the TRBD2 call from TCRdb remains unchecked. Germline V lookup: CDR1 ENHRY, CDR2 SYGVKD. The CDR3 sequence is 12 residues long. The CDR3 sequence: CATGVEGYEQYF.

The chain links TRBV15 to TRBJ2-3; TCRdb's D call of TRBD2 is untestable without DNA. CDR1 and CDR2 from the germline V gene are LNHNV and YYDKDF (reference sequence). The CDR3 contains 15 residues. CDR3 loop: CATSGGTSHTDTQYF.

The chain links TRBV16 to TRBJ1-1; absent DNA, TCRdb's TRBD1 call cannot be checked. This CDR3 contains 13 residues. In germline, CDR1 is KGHSY, CDR2 FQNENV. The CDR3 loop reads CASSPFGGTEAFF.

This chain uses TRBV18 with TRBJ2-3. There are 13 residues in the CDR3. CDR1 is KGHSH and CDR2 is LQKENI in the germline V gene. CDR3: CASSLDSTDTQYF.

The chain carries TRBV4-3 and TRBJ2-1; checking the TCRdb D call of TRBD2 is not possible without DNA. The CDR3 has 18 residues. Germline assignment: CDR1 LGHNA and CDR2 YSLEER. Here the CDR3 reads CASSQYESTGLQHNEQFF.

The chain carries TRBV12-3 or TRBV12-4 and TRBJ1-1. The CDR3 is 14 residues long. The CDR3 reads CASSSTEASTEAFF.

By frequency, this clonotype registers medium-sized. The rearrangement joins TRBV12-3 or TRBV12-4 to TRBJ1-1. This CDR3 has 11 residues. This chain's CDR3 is CASSFLAKAFF.

This chain connects TRBV6-1 to TRBJ1-1. The length of the CDR3 is 13 residues. Looked up from germline, CDR1 is MNHNS and CDR2 is SASEGT. CDR3: CASSKEDYTEAFF.

The rearrangement joins TRBV20-1 to TRBJ1-3; the D call from TCRdb, TRBD1, cannot be confirmed without DNA. The CDR3 contains 14 residues. The germline gives CDR1 DFQATT, CDR2 SNEGSKA (reference sequence). This CDR3 is CSAPGAGEGNTIYF.

CDR3 amino acids: CASSRQGSDEQYF. The V gene is TRBV5-1, the J gene TRBJ2-7; TCRdb calls TRBD1, which cannot be checked without DNA. Germline CDR1 reads SGHRS; CDR2 reads YFSETQ. This CDR3 is built from 13 residues.

The chain combines TRBV5-4 with TRBJ1-1. CDR3 size: 13 residues. Germline CDR1 reads SGHNT; CDR2 reads YYREEE (reference sequence). CDR3 amino acids: CASSTRQSTEAFF.

The chain is built from TRBV7-2 and TRBJ2-3; TCRdb names TRBD2, which stays unverified in the absence of DNA. The CDR3 has 11 amino acids. CDR1 and CDR2 from the germline V gene are SGHTA and FQGNSA. The CDR3 is CASARGDTQYF.

This sequence joins TRBV7-9 and TRBJ1-4; the D call of TRBD1 rests on TCRdb alone, since no DNA is present to check it. CDR3 length: 17 amino acids. Germline V CDR1 and CDR2: SEHNR, FQNEAQ (reference sequence). The CDR3 is CASSLAGVELANEKLFF.

The chain joins TRBV28 to TRBJ2-5; the TCRdb call, TRBD2, lacks DNA for checking. The CDR3 spans 14 residues. Germline CDR1 reads MDHEN; CDR2 reads SYDVKM. The CDR3 here is CASSPGREGETQYF.

V and J are TRBV7-9 and TRBJ1-6; the TCRdb call, TRBD1, lacks DNA for checking. CDR1 and CDR2 (germline): SEHNR, FQNEAQ (reference sequence). The CDR3 is 14 residues long. The CDR3 loop reads CASSPGQSNSPLHF.

Frequency places this clonotype as medium-sized. CDR3 amino acids: CASRRELAGTYNEQFF. The chain uses TRBV6-4 and TRBJ2-1; the D call of TRBD2 rests on TCRdb alone, since no DNA is present to check it. Germline CDR1 MRHNA, CDR2 SNTAGT. CDR3 length: 16 amino acids.

The chain employs TRBV6-4 and TRBJ2-1; TCRdb gives TRBD2 as the D gene, but with no DNA this cannot be confirmed. Germline CDR1 reads MRHNA; CDR2 reads SNTAGT. The CDR3 covers 16 residues. The CDR3 protein is CASSDTPGLASNEQFF.

The chain is built from TRBV20-1 and TRBJ2-5; no DNA is available, so the TRBD2 call from TCRdb remains unchecked. From germline, CDR1 is DFQATT and CDR2 SNEGSKA (reference sequence). CDR3 length equals 15 residues. The CDR3 loop is CSARGTSAGLETQYF.

J is TRBJ1-1 and V is TRBV6-2 or TRBV6-3; TCRdb gives TRBD1 as the D gene, but with no DNA this cannot be confirmed. The germline V gene has CDR1 MNHEY and CDR2 SVGEGT. The CDR3 extends over 19 amino acids. The CDR3 loop reads CASSNPTGGDWLTDTEAFF.

This chain joins TRBV20-1 and TRBJ2-7. Germline-derived CDR1 and CDR2 are DFQATT and SNEGSKA (reference sequence). The CDR3 has 14 amino acids. This CDR3 is CSAREPDGAYEQYF.

The rearrangement uses TRBV10-3 and TRBJ1-1; TCRdb returns TRBD1, unconfirmable since there is no DNA. The CDR3 has 15 residues. Per germline, CDR1 ENHRY and CDR2 SYGVKD. This CDR3 is CAISDPDRGPTEAFF.

V is TRBV5-4 and J is TRBJ2-7; no DNA is available, so the TRBD1 call from TCRdb remains unchecked. Germline V gene sequence: CDR1 SGHNT, CDR2 YYREEE (reference sequence). There are 11 residues in the CDR3. This CDR3 is CASSPGVEQYF.

The chain combines TRBV27 with TRBJ1-6; the TCRdb call, TRBD1, lacks DNA for checking. Germline-derived CDR1 and CDR2 are MNHEY and SMNVEV (reference sequence). The CDR3 is 16 amino acids. The CDR3 spells CASSPRHWYPWSPLHF.

This clonotype ranks as medium-sized in terms of frequency. CDR3 region: CASSQGRGSGNEKLFF. The chain uses TRBV3-1 and TRBJ1-4. Germline values: CDR1 LGHDT, CDR2 YNNKEL (reference sequence). There are 16 residues in the CDR3.

V gene TRBV20-1 combines with J gene TRBJ2-2; the TCRdb D gene call, TRBD1, has no DNA to confirm it. The CDR3 has 15 amino acids. Germline CDR1 reads DFQATT; CDR2 reads SNEGSKA (reference sequence). The CDR3 spells CSARVSDRESGELFF.